These T cell receptor beta chains were read from a single sample in a study of blood T cell repertoires in COVID-19. The protocol was immunoSEQ multiplex PCR, while the TCRdb copy is restricted to in-frame clones and leaves out a portion. Of under 450,000 clones in the sample, roughly four fifths are singletons; the top ten hold approximately 5%. The sequenced sample was PBMCs or T cells enriched from blood (not recorded which). These receptors came from a woman in her forties or fifties who had recovered from COVID-19. Both conserved end residues are part of each CDR3. Each record gives: clone size, D gene, V gene, J gene, CDR3 protein, CDR3 DNA. A D gene is named only where the DNA matches it firmly. Only part of the rows carry a size: once, few, many, or a class if the clone is expanded.

abundance: .
d_gene: .
v_gene: TRBV27
j_gene: TRBJ2-2
CDR3aa: CASSLGLGTGELFF
CDR3nt: TGTGCCAGCAGTCTAGGCCTGGGCACCGGGGAGCTGTTTTTT

abundance: .
d_gene: .
v_gene: TRBV6-5
j_gene: TRBJ2-7
CDR3aa: CASSQTGRLHEQYF
CDR3nt: TGTGCCAGCAGCCAGACAGGAAGGCTCCACGAGCAGTACTTC

abundance: .
d_gene: TRBD1
v_gene: TRBV7-9
j_gene: TRBJ1-6
CDR3aa: CASNEGQYNSPLHF
CDR3nt: TGTGCCAGCAACGAGGGACAGTATAATTCACCCCTCCACTTT

abundance: few
d_gene: TRBD1
v_gene: TRBV3-1/TRBV3-2
j_gene: TRBJ1-3
CDR3aa: CASTSTLGGTGGNGNTIYF
CDR3nt: TGTGCCAGCACCTCAACCCTAGGCGGGACAGGGGGCAATGGAAACACCATATATTTT

abundance: .
d_gene: .
v_gene: TRBV19
j_gene: TRBJ2-7
CDR3aa: CASTRQHLDNEQYF
CDR3nt: TGTGCCAGTACCCGACAGCACCTTGATAACGAGCAGTACTTC

abundance: .
d_gene: TRBD2
v_gene: TRBV5-1
j_gene: TRBJ2-2
CDR3aa: CASSFASGTGELFF
CDR3nt: TGCGCCAGCAGCTTCGCTAGCGGCACCGGGGAGCTGTTTTTT

abundance: .
d_gene: TRBD1
v_gene: TRBV29-1
j_gene: TRBJ1-2
CDR3aa: CSANPDRDGYTF
CDR3nt: TGCAGCGCCAACCCCGACAGGGATGGCTACACCTTC

abundance: .
d_gene: .
v_gene: TRBV5-4
j_gene: TRBJ2-7
CDR3aa: CASSLGVNEQYF
CDR3nt: TGTGCCAGCAGCTTGGGAGTTAACGAGCAGTACTTC

abundance: .
d_gene: .
v_gene: TRBV6-1
j_gene: TRBJ2-2
CDR3aa: CASSEARVAGELFF
CDR3nt: TGTGCCAGCAGTGAAGCCCGGGTAGCCGGGGAGCTGTTTTTT

abundance: .
d_gene: TRBD1
v_gene: TRBV7-9
j_gene: TRBJ2-1
CDR3aa: CAVYNSGGALSNNEQFF
CDR3nt: TGTGCCGTATACAACTCAGGGGGAGCATTATCGAACAATGAGCAGTTCTTC

abundance: .
d_gene: TRBD1
v_gene: TRBV6-2/TRBV6-3
j_gene: TRBJ1-5
CDR3aa: CASSQTGQVINQPQHF
CDR3nt: TGTGCCAGCAGTCAGACCGGACAGGTTATTAATCAGCCCCAGCATTTT

abundance: .
d_gene: TRBD1
v_gene: TRBV19
j_gene: TRBJ1-1
CDR3aa: CASSTRTGIEAFF
CDR3nt: TGTGCCAGTAGTACAAGGACAGGGATTGAAGCTTTCTTT

abundance: .
d_gene: .
v_gene: TRBV11-3
j_gene: TRBJ2-2
CDR3aa: CASSLGGNTGELFF
CDR3nt: TGTGCCAGCAGCTTAGGCGGCAACACCGGGGAGCTGTTTTTT

abundance: once
d_gene: TRBD1
v_gene: TRBV7-2
j_gene: TRBJ1-5
CDR3aa: CASSPESGGHQPQHF
CDR3nt: TGTGCCAGCAGCCCCGAGTCAGGGGGACATCAGCCCCAGCATTTT

abundance: .
d_gene: .
v_gene: TRBV6-5
j_gene: TRBJ2-7
CDR3aa: CASSQDYEQYF
CDR3nt: TGTGCCAGCAGTCAGGACTACGAGCAGTACTTC

abundance: .
d_gene: TRBD2
v_gene: TRBV7-9
j_gene: TRBJ2-1
CDR3aa: CASSSWTSGRAPQFF
CDR3nt: TGTGCCAGCAGTTCCTGGACTAGCGGGAGGGCTCCTCAGTTCTTC

abundance: once
d_gene: TRBD1
v_gene: TRBV7-2
j_gene: TRBJ1-1
CDR3aa: CASSTAQGGNTEAFF
CDR3nt: TGTGCCAGCAGCACCGCACAGGGGGGGAACACTGAAGCTTTCTTT

abundance: .
d_gene: TRBD2
v_gene: TRBV5-4
j_gene: TRBJ2-3
CDR3aa: CASSYPSGGTTDTQYF
CDR3nt: TGTGCCAGCAGCTACCCTAGCGGGGGGACCACAGATACGCAGTATTTT

abundance: once
d_gene: TRBD1
v_gene: TRBV19
j_gene: TRBJ1-2
CDR3aa: CASGGTDYGYTF
CDR3nt: TGTGCCAGTGGCGGGACAGACTATGGCTACACCTTC

abundance: .
d_gene: .
v_gene: TRBV21-1
j_gene: TRBJ2-5
CDR3aa: CASSERDRGAEQETQYF
CDR3nt: TGTGCCAGCAGCGAGAGGGACAGGGGCGCTGAACAAGAGACCCAGTACTTC

abundance: many
d_gene: .
v_gene: TRBV5-4
j_gene: TRBJ1-2
CDR3aa: CASSTTLYGYTF
CDR3nt: TGTGCCAGCAGTACCACTCTCTATGGCTACACCTTC

abundance: .
d_gene: TRBD2
v_gene: TRBV4-2
j_gene: TRBJ2-1
CDR3aa: CASSQDLAGGLSYNEQFF
CDR3nt: TGTGCCAGCAGCCAAGATTTAGCGGGAGGCCTTTCCTACAATGAGCAGTTCTTC

abundance: .
d_gene: .
v_gene: TRBV3-1/TRBV3-2
j_gene: TRBJ1-5
CDR3aa: CASSQFLNQPQHF
CDR3nt: TGTGCCAGCAGCCAATTTCTCAATCAGCCCCAGCATTTT

abundance: .
d_gene: .
v_gene: TRBV6-1
j_gene: TRBJ2-7
CDR3aa: CASSEEGDPAYEQYF
CDR3nt: TGTGCCAGCAGTGAAGAGGGGGACCCTGCCTACGAGCAGTACTTC

abundance: .
d_gene: TRBD2
v_gene: TRBV9
j_gene: TRBJ2-5
CDR3aa: CASSLAGVAETQYF
CDR3nt: TGTGCCAGCAGCCTAGCGGGAGTTGCAGAGACCCAGTACTTC

abundance: .
d_gene: TRBD1
v_gene: TRBV5-1
j_gene: TRBJ1-2
CDR3aa: CASSVTGTSYGYTF
CDR3nt: TGCGCCAGCAGTGTGACAGGGACCTCCTATGGCTACACCTTC

abundance: .
d_gene: TRBD2
v_gene: TRBV5-1
j_gene: TRBJ2-1
CDR3aa: CASSLGAGGFYNEQFF
CDR3nt: TGCGCCAGCAGCTTGGGGGCGGGAGGCTTCTACAATGAGCAGTTCTTC

abundance: .
d_gene: TRBD1
v_gene: TRBV7-8
j_gene: TRBJ1-5
CDR3aa: CASSSRWTGNQPQHF
CDR3nt: TGTGCCAGCAGCTCGAGGTGGACAGGGAATCAGCCCCAGCATTTT

abundance: .
d_gene: .
v_gene: TRBV5-1
j_gene: TRBJ1-4
CDR3aa: CASSLGLNEKLFF
CDR3nt: TGCGCCAGCAGCTTGGGACTGAATGAAAAACTGTTTTTT

abundance: .
d_gene: .
v_gene: TRBV3-1/TRBV3-2
j_gene: TRBJ2-1
CDR3aa: CASSQDLIADEQFF
CDR3nt: TGTGCCAGCAGCCAAGATCTGATAGCCGATGAGCAGTTCTTC

abundance: .
d_gene: TRBD1
v_gene: TRBV5-1
j_gene: TRBJ1-1
CDR3aa: CASSLFGTGVENTEAFF
CDR3nt: TGCGCCAGCAGCTTGTTCGGGACAGGGGTTGAGAACACTGAAGCTTTCTTT

abundance: once
d_gene: TRBD2
v_gene: TRBV6-5
j_gene: TRBJ2-3
CDR3aa: CASTHRAGSTDTQYF
CDR3nt: TGTGCCAGCACCCACAGAGCGGGGAGCACAGATACGCAGTATTTT

abundance: .
d_gene: TRBD1
v_gene: TRBV7-2
j_gene: TRBJ1-2
CDR3aa: CASSLGQGEVYGYTF
CDR3nt: TGTGCCAGCAGCCTCGGTCAGGGGGAGGTCTATGGCTACACCTTC

abundance: .
d_gene: TRBD1
v_gene: TRBV5-1
j_gene: TRBJ1-1
CDR3aa: CASSSGQTAFF
CDR3nt: TGCGCCAGCAGCTCGGGACAGACGGCTTTCTTT

abundance: .
d_gene: .
v_gene: TRBV11-2
j_gene: TRBJ1-3
CDR3aa: CASSFQGTGNTIYF
CDR3nt: TGTGCCAGCAGCTTTCAGGGGACTGGAAACACCATATATTTT

abundance: .
d_gene: TRBD1
v_gene: TRBV4-2
j_gene: TRBJ1-1
CDR3aa: CASSPTGQGATEAFF
CDR3nt: TGTGCCAGCAGCCCGACGGGACAGGGCGCCACTGAAGCTTTCTTT

abundance: .
d_gene: .
v_gene: TRBV6-5
j_gene: TRBJ2-5
CDR3aa: CASSYSGGYETQYF
CDR3nt: TGTGCCAGCAGTTACTCTGGGGGGTACGAGACCCAGTACTTC

abundance: few
d_gene: .
v_gene: TRBV7-2
j_gene: TRBJ2-7
CDR3aa: CASSLGVVGPTPYEQYF
CDR3nt: TGTGCCAGCAGCTTAGGGGTCGTGGGGCCAACCCCTTACGAGCAGTACTTC

abundance: .
d_gene: .
v_gene: TRBV20-1
j_gene: TRBJ1-1
CDR3aa: CSARDQGPAFF
CDR3nt: TGCAGTGCTAGAGACCAGGGGCCAGCTTTCTTT

abundance: once
d_gene: TRBD1
v_gene: TRBV4-3
j_gene: TRBJ2-7
CDR3aa: CASSQDYAGTGWYEQYF
CDR3nt: TGCGCCAGCAGCCAAGACTATGCCGGGACAGGGTGGTACGAGCAGTACTTC

abundance: few
d_gene: TRBD2
v_gene: TRBV6-5
j_gene: TRBJ2-1
CDR3aa: CASSYQGLASNNEQFF
CDR3nt: TGTGCCAGCAGTTATCAAGGACTAGCTTCCAACAATGAGCAGTTCTTC

abundance: .
d_gene: .
v_gene: TRBV7-8
j_gene: TRBJ1-2
CDR3aa: CLSGTTANYGYTF
CDR3nt: TGTTTAAGCGGGACGACAGCTAACTATGGCTACACCTTC

abundance: .
d_gene: TRBD2
v_gene: TRBV19
j_gene: TRBJ2-1
CDR3aa: CASTELAGGPYNEQFF
CDR3nt: TGTGCCAGTACCGAGCTAGCGGGAGGGCCCTACAATGAGCAGTTCTTC

abundance: few
d_gene: .
v_gene: TRBV20-1
j_gene: TRBJ1-5
CDR3aa: CSASSGLGGNQPQHF
CDR3nt: TGCAGTGCTAGTTCTGGGCTCGGGGGCAATCAGCCCCAGCATTTT

abundance: .
d_gene: .
v_gene: TRBV3-1/TRBV3-2
j_gene: TRBJ1-2
CDR3aa: CASSQTGFYGYTF
CDR3nt: TGTGCCAGCAGCCAAACAGGCTTCTATGGCTACACCTTC

abundance: .
d_gene: .
v_gene: TRBV19
j_gene: TRBJ2-7
CDR3aa: CASSMVHGSHEQYF
CDR3nt: TGTGCCAGTAGTATGGTACATGGCTCCCACGAGCAGTACTTC

abundance: .
d_gene: .
v_gene: TRBV4-3
j_gene: TRBJ2-7
CDR3aa: CASSQVLGYEQYF
CDR3nt: TGCGCCAGCAGCCAAGTTCTCGGGTACGAGCAGTACTTC

abundance: .
d_gene: TRBD2
v_gene: TRBV10-1
j_gene: TRBJ2-5
CDR3aa: CPRFLREDRYQETQYF
CDR3nt: TGCCCCAGGTTTTTGCGGGAGGATAGGTACCAAGAGACCCAGTACTTC

abundance: .
d_gene: TRBD2
v_gene: TRBV11-2
j_gene: TRBJ2-1
CDR3aa: CASSLESAGGPGSKPQFF
CDR3nt: TGTGCCAGCAGCTTAGAGTCGGCGGGGGGGCCTGGGTCAAAACCGCAGTTCTTC

abundance: .
d_gene: TRBD2
v_gene: TRBV7-2
j_gene: TRBJ2-7
CDR3aa: CASSDEMSGRSSYEQYF
CDR3nt: TGTGCCAGCAGCGACGAGATGAGCGGGAGAAGCTCCTACGAGCAGTACTTC

abundance: .
d_gene: .
v_gene: TRBV19
j_gene: TRBJ1-5
CDR3aa: CASSLSREGNQPQHF
CDR3nt: TGTGCCAGTAGTCTTTCCCGGGAGGGCAATCAGCCCCAGCATTTT

abundance: .
d_gene: .
v_gene: TRBV12-3/TRBV12-4
j_gene: TRBJ1-6
CDR3aa: CASSPGSSPLHF
CDR3nt: TGTGCCAGCAGCCCTGGGAGTTCACCCCTCCACTTT